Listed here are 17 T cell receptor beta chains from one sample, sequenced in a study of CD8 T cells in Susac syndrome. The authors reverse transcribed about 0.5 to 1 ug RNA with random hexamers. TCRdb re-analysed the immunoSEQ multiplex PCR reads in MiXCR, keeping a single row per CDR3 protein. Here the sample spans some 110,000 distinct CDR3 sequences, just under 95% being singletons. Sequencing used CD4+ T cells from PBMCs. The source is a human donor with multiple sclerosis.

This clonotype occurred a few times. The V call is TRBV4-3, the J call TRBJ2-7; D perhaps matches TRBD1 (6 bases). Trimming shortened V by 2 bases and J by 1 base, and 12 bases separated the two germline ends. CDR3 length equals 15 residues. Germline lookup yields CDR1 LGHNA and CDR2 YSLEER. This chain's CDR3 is CASSQTWDISYEQYF. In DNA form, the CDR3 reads TGCGCCAGCAGCCAAACGTGGGACATTTCCTACGAGCAGTACTTC.

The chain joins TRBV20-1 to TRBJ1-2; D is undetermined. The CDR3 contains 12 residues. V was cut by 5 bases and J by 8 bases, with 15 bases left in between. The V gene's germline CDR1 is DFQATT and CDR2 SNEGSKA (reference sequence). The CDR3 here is CSASGFGGGYTF. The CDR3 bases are TGCAGTGCTTCGGGCTTTGGAGGGGGCTACACCTTC.

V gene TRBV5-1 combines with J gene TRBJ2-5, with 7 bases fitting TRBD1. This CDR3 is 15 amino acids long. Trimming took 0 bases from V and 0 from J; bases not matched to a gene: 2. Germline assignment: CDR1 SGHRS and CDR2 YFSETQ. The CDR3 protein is CASSLVQGYQETQYF. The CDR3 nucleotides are TGCGCCAGCAGCTTGGTACAGGGGTACCAAGAGACCCAGTACTTC.

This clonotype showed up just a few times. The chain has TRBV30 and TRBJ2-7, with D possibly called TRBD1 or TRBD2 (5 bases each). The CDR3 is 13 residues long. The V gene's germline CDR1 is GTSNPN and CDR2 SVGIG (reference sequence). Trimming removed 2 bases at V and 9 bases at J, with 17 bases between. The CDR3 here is CAWSPGTESRQYF. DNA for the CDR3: TGTGCCTGGAGTCCAGGGACGGAATCTAGGCAGTACTTC.

CDR3 residues: CASSPGTSGVETQYF. CDR3 bases: TGCGCCAGTAGCCCCGGGACTAGCGGGGTGGAGACCCAGTACTTC. The rearrangement uses TRBV5-1 and TRBJ2-5, with TRBD2 matching over 13 bases. Germline V gene lookup returns CDR1 SGHRS and CDR2 YFSETQ. V shed 8 bases and J 5 bases; nucleotides not matched to a gene: 9. The CDR3 runs 15 residues.

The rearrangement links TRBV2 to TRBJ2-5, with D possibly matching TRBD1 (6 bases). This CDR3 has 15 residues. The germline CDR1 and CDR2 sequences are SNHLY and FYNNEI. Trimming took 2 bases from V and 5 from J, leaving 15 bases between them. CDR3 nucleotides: TGTGCCAGCAGTGAAAGAGTTGGGGGCTGGGAGACCCAGTACTTC. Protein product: CASSERVGGWETQYF.

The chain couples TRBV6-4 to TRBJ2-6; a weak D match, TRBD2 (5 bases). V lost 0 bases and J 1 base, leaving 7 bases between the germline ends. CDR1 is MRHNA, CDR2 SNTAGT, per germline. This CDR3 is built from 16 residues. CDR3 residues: CASSDSRASGANVLTF. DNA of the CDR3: TGTGCCAGCAGTGACTCGAGGGCGTCTGGGGCCAACGTCCTGACTTTC.

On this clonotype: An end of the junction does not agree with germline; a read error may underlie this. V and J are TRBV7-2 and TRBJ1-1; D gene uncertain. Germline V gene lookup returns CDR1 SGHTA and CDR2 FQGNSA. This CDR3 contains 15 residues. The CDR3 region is CASSLAGPLGGEAFF. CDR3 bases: TGTGCCAGCAGTTTAGCGGGCCCGCTTGGTGGTGAAGCTTTCTTT.

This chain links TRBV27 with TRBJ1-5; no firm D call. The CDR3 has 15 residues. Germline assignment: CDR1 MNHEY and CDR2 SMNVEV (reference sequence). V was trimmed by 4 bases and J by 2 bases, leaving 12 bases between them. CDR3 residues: CASSSVNSGNQPQHF. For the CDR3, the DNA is TGTGCCAGCAGTTCAGTAAATAGCGGCAATCAGCCCCAGCATTTT.

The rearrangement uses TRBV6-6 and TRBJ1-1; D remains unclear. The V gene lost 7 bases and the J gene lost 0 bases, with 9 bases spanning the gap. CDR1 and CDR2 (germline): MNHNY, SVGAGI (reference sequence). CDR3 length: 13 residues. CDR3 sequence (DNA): TGTGCCAGCAAGCGGGGATTGAACACTGAAGCTTTCTTT. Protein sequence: CASKRGLNTEAFF.

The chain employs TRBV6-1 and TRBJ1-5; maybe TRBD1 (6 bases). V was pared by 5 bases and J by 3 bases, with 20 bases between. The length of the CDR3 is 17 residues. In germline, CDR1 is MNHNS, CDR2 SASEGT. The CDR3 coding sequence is TGTGCCAGCAGTCCGACTTATATGGGGGCAATCAATCAGCCCCAGCATTTT. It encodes CASSPTYMGAINQPQHF.

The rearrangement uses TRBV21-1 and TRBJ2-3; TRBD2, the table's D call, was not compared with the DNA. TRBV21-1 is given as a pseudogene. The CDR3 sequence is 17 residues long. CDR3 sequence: CASSKAGLAARTDTQYF. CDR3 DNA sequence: TGTGCCAGCAGCAAAGCGGGACTAGCGGCCCGCACAGATACGCAGTATTTT.

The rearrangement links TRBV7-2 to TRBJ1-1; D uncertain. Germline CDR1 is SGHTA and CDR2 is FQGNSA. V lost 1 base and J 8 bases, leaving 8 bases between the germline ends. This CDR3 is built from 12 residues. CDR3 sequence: CASSLVLREAFF. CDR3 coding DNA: TGTGCCAGCAGCTTAGTACTCCGAGAAGCTTTCTTT. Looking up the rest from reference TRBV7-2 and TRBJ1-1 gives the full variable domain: GAGVSQSPSNKVTEKGKDVELRCDPISGHTALYWYRQSLGQGLEFLIYFQGNSAPDKSGLPSDRFSAERTGGSVSTLTIQRTQQEDSAVYLCASSLVLREAFFGQGTRLTVV.

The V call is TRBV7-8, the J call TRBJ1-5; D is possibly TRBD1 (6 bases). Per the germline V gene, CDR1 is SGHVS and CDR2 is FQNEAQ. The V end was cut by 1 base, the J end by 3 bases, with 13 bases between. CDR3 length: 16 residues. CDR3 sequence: CASSLGTGIDNQPQHF. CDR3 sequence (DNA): TGTGCCAGCAGCTTAGGCACAGGGATCGACAATCAGCCCCAGCATTTT.

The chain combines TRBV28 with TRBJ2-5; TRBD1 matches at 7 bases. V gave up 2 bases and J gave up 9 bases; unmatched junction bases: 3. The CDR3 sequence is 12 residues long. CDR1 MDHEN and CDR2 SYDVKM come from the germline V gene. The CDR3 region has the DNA TGTGCCAGCAGTTTACGAACAGGGGCCCAGTACTTC. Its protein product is CASSLRTGAQYF.

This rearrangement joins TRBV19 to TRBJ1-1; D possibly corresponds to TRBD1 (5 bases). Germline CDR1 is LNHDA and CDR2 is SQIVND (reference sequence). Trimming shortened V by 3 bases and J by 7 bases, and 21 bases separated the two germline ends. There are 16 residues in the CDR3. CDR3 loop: CASSIQDSSGPVEAFF. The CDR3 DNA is TGTGCCAGTAGTATTCAAGACTCGTCAGGGCCAGTTGAAGCTTTCTTT.

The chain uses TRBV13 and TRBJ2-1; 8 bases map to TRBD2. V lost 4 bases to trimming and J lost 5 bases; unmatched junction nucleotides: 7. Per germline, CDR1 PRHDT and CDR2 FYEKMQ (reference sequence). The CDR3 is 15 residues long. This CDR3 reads CASSYPRGDNNEQFF. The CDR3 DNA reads TGTGCCAGCAGCTACCCGCGGGGGGATAACAATGAGCAGTTCTTC. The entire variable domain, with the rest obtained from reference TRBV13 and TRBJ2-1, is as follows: AAGVIQSPRHLIKEKRETATLKCYPIPRHDTVYWYQQGPGQDPQFLISFYEKMQSDKGSIPDRFSAQQFSDYHSELNMSSLELGDSALYFCASSYPRGDNNEQFFGPGTRLTVL.